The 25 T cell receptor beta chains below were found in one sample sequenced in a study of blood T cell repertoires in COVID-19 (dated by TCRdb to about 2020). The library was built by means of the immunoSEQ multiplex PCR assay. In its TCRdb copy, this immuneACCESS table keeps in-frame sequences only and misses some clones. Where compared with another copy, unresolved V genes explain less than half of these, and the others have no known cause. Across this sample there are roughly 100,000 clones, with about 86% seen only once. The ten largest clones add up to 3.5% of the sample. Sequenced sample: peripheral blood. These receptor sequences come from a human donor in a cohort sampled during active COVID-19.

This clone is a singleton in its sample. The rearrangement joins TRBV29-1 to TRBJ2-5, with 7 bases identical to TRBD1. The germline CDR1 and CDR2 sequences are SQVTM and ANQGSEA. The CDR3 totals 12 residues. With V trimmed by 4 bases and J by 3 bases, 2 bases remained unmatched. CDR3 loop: CSVVTGEETQYF. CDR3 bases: TGCAGCGTTGTTACAGGGGAAGAGACCCAGTACTTC.

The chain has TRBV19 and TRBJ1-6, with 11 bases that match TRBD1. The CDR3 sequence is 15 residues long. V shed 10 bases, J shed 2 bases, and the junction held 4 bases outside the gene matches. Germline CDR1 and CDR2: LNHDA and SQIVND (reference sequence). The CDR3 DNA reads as TGTGCCACCAAGGGACAGGGGGCCTATAATTCACCCCTCCACTTT. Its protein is CATKGQGAYNSPLHF.

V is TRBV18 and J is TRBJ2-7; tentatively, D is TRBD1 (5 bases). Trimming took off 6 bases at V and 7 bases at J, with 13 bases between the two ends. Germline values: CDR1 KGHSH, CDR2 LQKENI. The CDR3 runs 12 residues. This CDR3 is CASSHPGLEQYF. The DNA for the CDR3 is TGTGCCAGCTCCCATCCAGGGTTGGAGCAGTACTTC.

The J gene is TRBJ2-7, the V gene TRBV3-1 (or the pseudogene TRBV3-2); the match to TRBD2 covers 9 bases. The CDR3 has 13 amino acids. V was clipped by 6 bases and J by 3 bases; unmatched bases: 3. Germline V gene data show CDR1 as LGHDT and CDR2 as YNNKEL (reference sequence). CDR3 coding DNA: TGTGCCAGCAGTCTACTAGCGGGCTACGAGCAGTACTTC. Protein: CASSLLAGYEQYF.

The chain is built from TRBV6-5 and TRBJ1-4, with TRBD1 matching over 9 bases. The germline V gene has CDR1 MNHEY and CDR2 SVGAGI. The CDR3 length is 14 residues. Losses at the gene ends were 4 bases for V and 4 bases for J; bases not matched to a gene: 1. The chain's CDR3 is CASSWGQGNEKLFF. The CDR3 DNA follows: TGTGCCAGCAGTTGGGGACAGGGTAATGAAAAACTGTTTTTT.

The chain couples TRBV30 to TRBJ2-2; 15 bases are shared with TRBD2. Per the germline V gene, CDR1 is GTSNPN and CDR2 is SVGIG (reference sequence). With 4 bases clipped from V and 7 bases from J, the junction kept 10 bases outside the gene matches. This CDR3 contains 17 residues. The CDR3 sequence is CAWTPGLAGGPFGELFF. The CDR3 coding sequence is TGTGCCTGGACCCCCGGACTAGCGGGAGGGCCTTTCGGGGAGCTGTTTTTT.

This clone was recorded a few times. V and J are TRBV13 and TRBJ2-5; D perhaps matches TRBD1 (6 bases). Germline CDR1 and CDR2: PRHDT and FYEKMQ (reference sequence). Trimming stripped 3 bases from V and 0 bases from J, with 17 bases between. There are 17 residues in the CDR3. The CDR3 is CASSFTPGVGDQETQYF. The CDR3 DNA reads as TGTGCCAGCAGCTTTACCCCAGGGGTGGGTGACCAAGAGACCCAGTACTTC.

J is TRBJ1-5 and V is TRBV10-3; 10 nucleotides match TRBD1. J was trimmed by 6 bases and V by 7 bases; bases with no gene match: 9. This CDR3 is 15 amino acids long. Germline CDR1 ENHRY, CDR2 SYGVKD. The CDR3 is CAIKRDRGESQPQHF. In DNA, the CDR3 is TGTGCCATCAAACGGGACAGGGGCGAAAGTCAGCCCCAGCATTTT.

The CDR3 region has the DNA TGTGCCAGTATCCGGTCCTCGACAGGAGCGAACACTGAAGCTTTCTTT. Translation: CASIRSSTGANTEAFF. The chain employs TRBV19 and TRBJ1-1; a weak D match, TRBD1 (6 bases). Germline CDR1 is LNHDA and CDR2 is SQIVND (reference sequence). The CDR3 consists of 16 residues. Trimming left V 7 bases short and J 1 base short, with 19 bases between.

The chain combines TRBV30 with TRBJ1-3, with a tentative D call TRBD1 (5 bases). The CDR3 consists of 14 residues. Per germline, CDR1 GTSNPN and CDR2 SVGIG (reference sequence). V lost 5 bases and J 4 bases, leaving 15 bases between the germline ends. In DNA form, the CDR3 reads TGTGCCTGGGGTCAGACAGCAATCGGAAACACCATATATTTT. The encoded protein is CAWGQTAIGNTIYF.

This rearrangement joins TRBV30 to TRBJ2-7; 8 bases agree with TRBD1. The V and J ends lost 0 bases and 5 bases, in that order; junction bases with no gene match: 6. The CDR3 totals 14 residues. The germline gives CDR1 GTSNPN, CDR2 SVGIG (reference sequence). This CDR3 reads CAWSVVAGGHEQYF. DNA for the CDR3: TGTGCCTGGAGTGTAGTGGCAGGGGGCCACGAGCAGTACTTC.

The DNA of the CDR3 is TGTGCCAGCAGCGTAATTAGCAGCTTATCTGGAAACACCATATATTTT. It codes for CASSVISSLSGNTIYF. This chain links TRBV9 with TRBJ1-3; D is unresolved. CDR3 size: 16 residues. V lost 1 base to trimming and J lost 1 base, with 12 bases between them. Germline V gene lookup returns CDR1 SGDLS and CDR2 YYNGEE.

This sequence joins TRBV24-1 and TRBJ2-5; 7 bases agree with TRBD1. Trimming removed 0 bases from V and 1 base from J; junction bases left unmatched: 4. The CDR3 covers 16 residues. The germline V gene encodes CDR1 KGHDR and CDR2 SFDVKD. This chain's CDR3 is CATSDLAQGSQETQYF. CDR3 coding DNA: TGTGCCACCAGTGATTTGGCACAGGGGTCCCAAGAGACCCAGTACTTC.

The CDR3 bases are TGTGCCAGCAGGGACCTACAGGTTCCTCGGTCCTACGAGCAGTACTTC. It specifies CASRDLQVPRSYEQYF. The gene calls are TRBV6-6 and TRBJ2-7; perhaps TRBD1 as D (5 bases). In germline, CDR1 is MNHNY, CDR2 SVGAGI (reference sequence). The CDR3 totals 16 residues. Between the trimmed V and J ends, which lost 6 bases and 1 base, there was a span of 19 bases.

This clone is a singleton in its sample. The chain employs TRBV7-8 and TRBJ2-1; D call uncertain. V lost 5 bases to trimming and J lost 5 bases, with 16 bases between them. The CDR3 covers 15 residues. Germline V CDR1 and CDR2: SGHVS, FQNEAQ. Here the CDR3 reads CASSPSMGSNNEQFF. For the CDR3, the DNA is TGTGCCAGCAGCCCCTCGATGGGCTCTAACAATGAGCAGTTCTTC.

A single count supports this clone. CDR3 DNA: TGTGCCAGCAGCTTAGTGCGTGTGTCTGGGGCCAACGTCCTGACTTTC. Translation: CASSLVRVSGANVLTF. The chain has TRBV7-2 and TRBJ2-6; D is undetermined. Trimming pared 1 base from V and 1 base from J, leaving 8 bases between. In germline, CDR1 is SGHTA, CDR2 FQGNSA. CDR3 length: 16 residues.

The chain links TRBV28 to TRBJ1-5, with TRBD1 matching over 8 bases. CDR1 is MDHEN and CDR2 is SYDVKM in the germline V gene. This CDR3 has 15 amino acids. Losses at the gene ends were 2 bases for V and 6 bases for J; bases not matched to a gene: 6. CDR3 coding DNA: TGTGCCAGCAGTTTAACGGGACAGGCTCTTCAGCCCCAGCATTTT. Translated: CASSLTGQALQPQHF.

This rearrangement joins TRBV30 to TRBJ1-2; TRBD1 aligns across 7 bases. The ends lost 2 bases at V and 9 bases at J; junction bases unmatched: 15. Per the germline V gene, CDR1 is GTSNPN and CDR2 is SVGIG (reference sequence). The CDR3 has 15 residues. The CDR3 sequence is CAWSRDRAKGLSYTF. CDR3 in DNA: TGTGCCTGGAGTCGAGACAGGGCAAAGGGATTGAGCTACACCTTC.

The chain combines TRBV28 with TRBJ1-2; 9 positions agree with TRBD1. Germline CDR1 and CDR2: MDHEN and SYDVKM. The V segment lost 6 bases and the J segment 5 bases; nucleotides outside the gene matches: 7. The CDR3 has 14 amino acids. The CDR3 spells CASSPPGQGYGYTF. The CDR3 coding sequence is TGTGCCAGCAGCCCCCCGGGACAGGGTTATGGCTACACCTTC.

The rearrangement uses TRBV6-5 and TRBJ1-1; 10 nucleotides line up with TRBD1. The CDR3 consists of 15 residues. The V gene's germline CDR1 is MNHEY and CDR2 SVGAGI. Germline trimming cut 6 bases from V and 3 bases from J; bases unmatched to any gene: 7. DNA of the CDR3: TGTGCCAGCAGCCGCCCTGGACAGGGGGACACTGAAGCTTTCTTT. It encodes CASSRPGQGDTEAFF.

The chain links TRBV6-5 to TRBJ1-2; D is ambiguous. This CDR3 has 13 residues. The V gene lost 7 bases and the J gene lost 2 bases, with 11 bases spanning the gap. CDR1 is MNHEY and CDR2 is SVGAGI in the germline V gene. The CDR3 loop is CASKPDTNYGYTF. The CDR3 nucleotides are TGTGCCAGCAAACCAGACACCAACTATGGCTACACCTTC.

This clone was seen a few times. The CDR3, as DNA: TGTGCCAGCAGTTCCGGACTAGCGGGAGCTGGGGCCAACGTCCTGACTTTC. Translated, it gives CASSSGLAGAGANVLTF. This sequence joins TRBV7-2 and TRBJ2-6; 13 nucleotides agree with TRBD2. In germline, CDR1 is SGHTA, CDR2 FQGNSA. The CDR3 sequence is 17 residues long. Trimming at V came to 6 bases and at J to 2 bases, leaving 4 bases not matched to a gene.

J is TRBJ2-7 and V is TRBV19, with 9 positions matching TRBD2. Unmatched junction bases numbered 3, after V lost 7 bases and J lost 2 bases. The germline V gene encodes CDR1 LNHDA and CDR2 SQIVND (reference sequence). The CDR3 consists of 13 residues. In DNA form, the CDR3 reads TGTGCCAGTAATCCTAGCGGGACCTACGAGCAGTACTTC. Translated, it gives CASNPSGTYEQYF.

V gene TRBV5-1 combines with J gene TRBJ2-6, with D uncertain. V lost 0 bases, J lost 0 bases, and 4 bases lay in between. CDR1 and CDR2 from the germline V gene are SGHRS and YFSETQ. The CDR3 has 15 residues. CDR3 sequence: CASSLDGSGANVLTF. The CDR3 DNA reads TGCGCCAGCAGCTTGGACGGCTCTGGGGCCAACGTCCTGACTTTC.

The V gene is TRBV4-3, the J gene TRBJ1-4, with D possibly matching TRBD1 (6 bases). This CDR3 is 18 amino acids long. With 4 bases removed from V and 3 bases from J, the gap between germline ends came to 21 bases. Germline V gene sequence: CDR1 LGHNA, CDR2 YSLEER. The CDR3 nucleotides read TGCGCCAGCAGCCCCCGTGTTCTGGGGGCAAGGGCTAATGAAAAACTGTTTTTT. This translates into CASSPRVLGARANEKLFF.